This TCR beta chain was sequenced during a study of OX40 agonist ivuxolimab in advanced cancers. Germline CDR1 and CDR2: GTSNPN and SVGIG (reference sequence). Trimming shortened V by 4 bases and J by 11 bases, and 15 bases separated the two germline ends. This CDR3 is 12 amino acids long. Using immunoSEQ multiplex PCR, the repertoire was profiled, and TCRdb retains in-frame clones only, with some absent. The table has about 5,900 clones, approximately 77% seen once. Points on this clone: Its antigen is unknown.

General study points: At 0.1 to 3.0 mg/kg, clonal expansion of CD4+ and CD8+ blood T cells had occurred by week 6.

The material sequenced was CD4+ or CD8+ T cells sorted from blood, taken in a trial of the OX40 agonist ivuxolimab. This receptor was obtained from an adult with an advanced solid tumor such as melanoma, head and neck, liver or kidney cancer. The V gene is TRBV30, the J gene TRBJ2-1; D is perhaps TRBD2 (5 bases). CDR3 region: CAWTPYKRKQFF. In DNA form, the CDR3 reads TGTGCCTGGACCCCGTACAAGCGGAAGCAGTTCTTC.